This T cell receptor (beta chain) was obtained from a study of CD8+CD57+ T cells in acquired aplastic anemia. Study-level results: Patients versus controls showed no significant CD8+ Simpson's diversity difference. About 30 CD8+ CDR3 sequences occurred in both the patients and the controls.

The CDR3 is 13 amino acids. The V gene's germline CDR1 is SQVTM and CDR2 ANQGSEA. Trimming took 3 bases from V and 3 from J; bases not matched to a gene: 3. In the case of this clonotype: As yet, its antigen is unknown.

Genomic DNA, serving as template, underwent TCR beta VDJ and CDR3 profiling. MiXCR, run by TCRdb on the reads, gives a single entry per CDR3 protein. The sample consists of 150,000 or so distinct CDR3 sequences, just over 50% of them appearing once. In patients chosen for sequencing, flow cytometry had shown CD8+CD57+ cell expansion. Among the patients, none had received any therapy at the time of blood sampling. Sequenced: sorted CD4+, CD8+, or CD8+CD57+ T cells (not recorded which) from PBMCs. The source is a human donor with aplastic anemia. The chain joins TRBV29-1 to TRBJ2-7, with 9 bases matching TRBD1. The CDR3 nucleotides are TGCAGCGTTGATATGGGACAGGGCTACGAGCAGTACTTC. It encodes CSVDMGQGYEQYF.